This T cell receptor (beta chain) was sequenced in a study of T cell responses to AZD1222 COVID-19 vaccine. Study-wide points: Donors in the cohort were predominantly white British and more often female, and clonal diversity was possibly underestimated. Recipients of two AZD1222 doses showed rising Spike-specific TCR breadth and depth. Spike was spanned by vaccine-associated CD4 TCRs, with dominance at 160-218 and 743-854. Regions left unmutated in variants are reportedly the target of nearly half of spike-specific TCRs.

This CDR3 region has 15 residues. Germline loops: CDR1 SEHNR, CDR2 FQNEAQ (reference sequence). The V gene lost 4 bases and the J gene lost 5 bases, with 14 bases spanning the gap. A word on this clone: Its antigen is currently unknown.

The repertoire was sequenced with immunoSEQ multiplex PCR; TCRdb's copy has only in-frame clones and lacks some. The data hold about 120,000 clones, with about 90% observed a single time. The J gene is TRBJ1-4, the V gene TRBV7-9; maybe TRBD1 (5 bases). The specimen comprised peripheral blood, sampled on day 0 of AZD1222 vaccination. This TCR was recovered from an adult in good health. The CDR3 protein is CASSSLQVENEKLFF. The CDR3 DNA reads as TGTGCCAGCAGCTCACTACAGGTGGAGAATGAAAAACTGTTTTTT. Using reference TRBV7-9 and TRBJ1-4 for the parts outside the CDR3, the full variable domain is DTGVSQNPRHKITKRGQNVTFRCDPISEHNRLYWYRQTLGQGPEFLTYFQNEAQLEKSRLLSDRFSAERPKGSFSTLEIQRTEQGDSAMYLCASSSLQVENEKLFFGSGTQLSVL.